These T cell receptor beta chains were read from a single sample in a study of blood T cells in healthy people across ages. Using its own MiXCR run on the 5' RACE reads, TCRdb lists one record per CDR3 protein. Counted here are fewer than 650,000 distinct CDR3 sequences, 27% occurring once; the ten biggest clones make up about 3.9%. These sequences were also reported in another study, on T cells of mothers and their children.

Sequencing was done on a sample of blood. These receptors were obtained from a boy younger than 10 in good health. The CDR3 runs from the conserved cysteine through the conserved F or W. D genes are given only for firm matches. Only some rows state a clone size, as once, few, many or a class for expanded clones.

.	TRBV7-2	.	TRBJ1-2	CASSPGLVGEVGYTF	TGTGCCAGCAGCCCAGGCTTGGTGGGGGAGGTTGGCTACACCTTC
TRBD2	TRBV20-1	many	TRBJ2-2	CSARDLAGDTGELFF	TGCAGTGCTAGAGATCTAGCGGGAGACACCGGGGAGCTGTTTTTT
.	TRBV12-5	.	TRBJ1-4	CASGQGLLNEKLFF	TGTGCTAGTGGCCAGGGGCTCCTCAATGAAAAACTGTTTTTT
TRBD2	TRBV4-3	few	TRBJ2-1	CASSQGLAAIYYNEQFF	TGCGCCAGCAGCCAAGGCCTAGCGGCGATCTACTACAATGAGCAGTTCTTC
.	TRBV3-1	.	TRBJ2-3	CASSQVKYPGRDTQYF	TGTGCCAGCAGCCAAGTAAAATACCCCGGCCGGGATACGCAGTATTTT
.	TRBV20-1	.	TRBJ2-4	CSAIKAAKNIQYF	TGCAGTGCCATAAAAGCGGCCAAAAACATTCAGTACTTC
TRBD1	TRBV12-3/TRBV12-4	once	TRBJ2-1	CASSFQGVIYNEQFF	TGTGCCAGCAGTTTTCAGGGGGTAATCTACAATGAGCAGTTCTTC
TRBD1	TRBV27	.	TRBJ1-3	CASSLTGYPGNTIYF	TGTGCCAGCAGTCTGACAGGGTACCCTGGAAACACCATATATTTT
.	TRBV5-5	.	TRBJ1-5	CASSLGLGNNQPQHF	TGTGCCAGCAGCTTGGGTTTGGGGAACAATCAGCCCCAGCATTTT
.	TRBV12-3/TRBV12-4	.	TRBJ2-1	CASRLPSYNEQFF	TGTGCCAGCAGACTCCCCTCCTACAATGAGCAGTTCTTC